A selection of T cell receptor beta chains follows, all from one sample in a study of tumor-infiltrating lymphocytes in primary liver carcinoma. TCRdb re-derived calls from the multiplex PCR reads in MiXCR, one entry per CDR3 protein. The table includes about 210,000 distinct CDR3 sequences, 85% detected once. The source material was tumor tissue from primary liver carcinoma. These receptors all stem from a man aged 40-49 years with primary liver carcinoma and hepatitis B virus infection. Each CDR3 is given with its conserved first and last residue. A D gene is named only where the DNA matches it firmly. A clone size is listed for some rows: how often the clone was seen (once, few, many), or a class if it is expanded.

v_call,clone_size,cdr3_length,j_call,d_call,cdr3_aa,cdr3_nt
TRBV6-1,.,15,TRBJ2-3,.,CARSDDRVPGDTHYF,TGTGCCAGAAGTGACGACAGGGTGCCGGGAGATACGCATTATTTT
TRBV6-1,.,16,TRBJ2-3,.,CASNEIRGHYTDTQYF,TGTGCCAGCAATGAAATACGAGGACACTACACAGATACGCAGTATTTT
TRBV20-1,.,15,TRBJ2-3,.,CSTASRTGLFDTPYF,TGCAGTACGGCCAGTCGGACCGGGCTTTTCGATACGCCGTATTTT
TRBV10-3,.,12,TRBJ2-1,TRBD2,CVIGGSSYQQFF,TGTGTGATCGGGGGGAGCAGTTATCAGCAGTTCTTC
TRBV4-2,.,13,TRBJ2-1,TRBD2,CVNSQPGLAVQIF,TGTGTCAACAGCCAACCGGGACTAGCGGTGCAGATCTTC
TRBV6-1,.,13,TRBJ2-1,.,CASCEERGIEQLF,TGTGCTAGCTGTGAAGAGAGGGGCATTGAGCAGTTATTC
TRBV4-2,.,18,TRBJ2-7,TRBD2,CANSQNSPSSGWKHEQYF,TGTGCCAACAGCCAAAACTCCCCGAGTAGCGGGTGGAAACACGAGCAGTACTTC
TRBV5-1,.,15,TRBJ1-4,.,CARSLDPGLAEKPFF,TGCGCCAGGAGCTTGGATCCGGGACTGGCTGAAAAACCGTTTTTT
TRBV11-1,few,13,TRBJ2-1,.,CASSAGWPNEQLF,TGTGCCAGCAGCGCGGGATGGCCGAATGAGCAATTATTC
TRBV11-2,.,17,TRBJ2-1,TRBD2,CANSLNRGGRFYNDQFF,TGTGCCAACAGCTTAAATAGGGGCGGGAGGTTCTACAATGACCAGTTCTTC
TRBV6-2/TRBV6-3,.,13,TRBJ2-7,.,CASTHEVPYEQYF,TGTGCCAGCACTCACGAGGTACCCTACGAGCAGTACTTT
TRBV11-2,.,12,TRBJ2-7,.,CTSSPGGYDHYF,TGTACCAGCAGTCCCGGGGGCTACGATCATTACTTC
TRBV4-2,.,14,TRBJ1-2,.,CASRALDGNYSYTF,TGTGCCAGCAGAGCCCTTGATGGGAACTATAGTTACACCTTC
TRBV6-1,.,12,TRBJ1-1,.,CGSSVWDTEALF,TGTGGCAGCAGTGTGTGGGATACTGAAGCTTTATTT
TRBV12-3/TRBV12-4,.,12,TRBJ2-7,.,CDTSPGGSEQYF,TGTGACACCAGTCCAGGGGGGAGTGAGCAGTACTTC
TRBV4-1,.,15,TRBJ1-6,.,CANSQDSTGNSSLHF,TGCGCCAACAGCCAAGATAGCACAGGGAATTCATCCCTCCACTTT
TRBV10-2,.,14,TRBJ1-1,TRBD1,CASRGQHLDTEASF,TGCGCCAGCAGGGGACAGCATCTGGACACTGAAGCTTCCTTT
TRBV6-2/TRBV6-3,.,12,TRBJ2-7,.,CGSRSGVYEQYF,TGTGGCAGCAGGTCAGGGGTCTACGAGCAGTACTTC
TRBV7-2,few,14,TRBJ2-3,TRBD2,CASSLGPAGNTQYF,TGTGCCAGCAGCTTGGGACCAGCGGGAAATACGCAGTATTTT
TRBV12-3/TRBV12-4,many,16,TRBJ1-5,TRBD1,CASRISTGAAGQPQHF,TGTGCCAGCAGAATTTCTACAGGGGCGGCGGGGCAGCCCCAGCATTTT
TRBV4-2,.,14,TRBJ1-1,.,CTSSTNQRGAEVFF,TGTACCAGCAGCACAAACCAGAGAGGCGCTGAAGTTTTCTTT
TRBV29-1,.,14,TRBJ2-1,.,CSVDAWVTVDEQFF,TGCAGCGTTGATGCCTGGGTAACGGTGGATGAACAGTTCTTC
TRBV6-1,.,15,TRBJ2-1,.,CASTPERRTYNEQFF,TGTGCCAGCACCCCGGAGCGGCGCACCTACAATGAGCAGTTCTTC
TRBV19,.,15,TRBJ2-1,TRBD2,CVSSSLAGTYNEQFF,TGTGTCAGTAGTAGTCTAGCGGGGACTTACAATGAGCAGTTCTTC
TRBV5-1,.,19,TRBJ2-1,TRBD2,CASSSRGLVGGNYYNEQFF,TGCGCCAGCAGCTCGAGGGGCCTAGTGGGAGGGAACTATTACAATGAACAGTTCTTC
TRBV12-3/TRBV12-4,.,14,TRBJ1-6,.,CASCSTVRNSPLHF,TGTGCCAGCTGCTCAACAGTACGTAATTCACCCCTCCACTTT
TRBV30,.,13,TRBJ2-7,.,CAWSREDSYDQYF,TGTGCCTGGAGTAGGGAGGACTCCTACGACCAATATTTC
TRBV19,.,15,TRBJ2-2,TRBD2,CPSHSGTSGTGELFF,TGTCCCAGCCATAGCGGGACCTCGGGCACCGGGGAGCTGTTTTTT
TRBV20-1,few,15,TRBJ2-5,.,CSATSQGQSQETQYF,TGCAGTGCTACCTCCCAAGGACAGTCCCAAGAGACCCAGTACTTC
TRBV7-2,.,14,TRBJ2-1,TRBD2,CVSGLAAGAYEQFF,TGTGTCAGCGGCTTAGCAGCGGGGGCCTATGAGCAGTTCTTC
TRBV28,.,20,TRBJ1-4,.,CASSLIDLVNTGVQNGKLFF,TGTGCCAGCAGTTTAATAGATCTGGTGAATACGGGGGTCCAGAATGGAAAACTGTTTTTT
TRBV11-2,.,13,TRBJ2-1,.,CASSLGLAGKQFF,TGTGCCAGCAGCTTAGGATTAGCCGGTAAACAGTTCTTC
TRBV5-4,.,15,TRBJ1-2,TRBD1,CAIRGTGGLEYGYTF,TGTGCCATCAGGGGGACAGGGGGGCTCGAGTATGGCTACACCTTC
TRBV25-1,.,14,TRBJ2-3,TRBD1,CANSEERTGNMKYF,TGTGCCAACAGTGAAGAAAGGACAGGGAATATGAAGTATTTT
TRBV24-1,.,11,TRBJ2-1,.,CANTDGVGVFF,TGTGCCAACACTGACGGCGTGGGGGTGTTCTTC
TRBV29-1,.,14,TRBJ2-3,.,CSVQQGTPTDTHYF,TGCAGCGTTCAACAGGGGACTCCCACAGATACGCACTATTTT
TRBV5-5,.,15,TRBJ1-5,.,CAGSLADSFVLPQHF,TGTGCCGGCAGCTTGGCCGACTCCTTTGTGCTGCCCCAGCATTTT
TRBV29-1,.,16,TRBJ2-7,.,CSAMTYGTDTPYEQYF,TGCAGCGCCATGACATATGGGACGGACACTCCCTACGAGCAGTACTTC
TRBV4-3,.,16,TRBJ2-1,.,CASSQDPYSEYYEHFF,TGTGCCAGCAGCCAAGATCCCTACTCAGAATACTATGAGCACTTCTTC
TRBV11-1,.,14,TRBJ2-3,.,CANNPKGPFDTQYF,TGTGCCAACAACCCTAAGGGCCCGTTTGATACACAGTATTTT
TRBV10-3,.,14,TRBJ1-1,.,CAISTQGLNTEAIF,TGTGCCATCAGTACACAGGGATTGAACACTGAAGCCATCTTT
TRBV6-1,.,15,TRBJ2-1,.,CASSLLTGTCNEQFF,TGTGCCAGCAGCTTACTAACGGGGACATGCAATGAGCAGTTCTTC
TRBV4-2,.,15,TRBJ2-1,.,CASSLAWRGSYEQFF,TGTGCCAGCAGCCTAGCATGGCGCGGATCCTACGAACAGTTCTTC
TRBV6-6,.,14,TRBJ2-3,.,CASSCEQFNQPQYF,TGTGCCAGCAGTTGCGAACAATTCAATCAGCCCCAGTATTTT
TRBV4-3,.,19,TRBJ2-3,TRBD2,CASSQDRTSGRALVDTQYF,TGCGCCAGCAGCCAAGATCGGACTAGCGGGAGGGCCCTTGTAGATACGCAGTATTTT
TRBV12-3/TRBV12-4,.,14,TRBJ2-3,.,CASRPATRPDTQYF,TGTGCCAGCCGTCCAGCGACTAGACCAGATACGCAGTATTTT
TRBV5-1,.,16,TRBJ2-3,.,CAISSEGRSSTDTQYF,TGCGCCATCAGCTCCGAGGGCAGATCTAGCACTGATACGCAGTATTTT
TRBV11-2,few,16,TRBJ2-4,TRBD2,CASSLGASGTKNIQYF,TGTGCCAGCAGCTTAGGGGCTAGCGGGACCAAAAACATTCAGTACTTC
TRBV29-1,.,14,TRBJ2-1,TRBD2,CTHHTSGDYNEQFF,TGCACTCACCATACTAGCGGAGACTACAATGAGCAGTTCTTC